One and the same sample provided the 14 T cell receptor beta chains below, sequenced in a study of blood T cell repertoires in COVID-19. Clones were read by immunoSEQ multiplex PCR, and TCRdb kept only the in-frame ones, dropping some. The profile shows roughly 200,000 clones, over 75% of them singletons. The specimen was PBMCs or T cells enriched from blood (not recorded which). Every receptor here comes from a middle-aged man who had recovered from COVID-19.

This clone was picked up a small number of times. The chain combines TRBV7-9 with TRBJ1-2, with D uncertain. Germline CDR1 is SEHNR and CDR2 is FQNEAQ (reference sequence). The CDR3 totals 14 residues. V was pared by 1 base and J by 7 bases, with 13 bases between. CDR3 nucleotide sequence: TGTGCCAGCAGCTTAGATCGGTTGCAGCGTGGCTACACCTTC. Its protein is CASSLDRLQRGYTF.

This clone was observed many times. The rearrangement uses TRBV2 and TRBJ1-1; 7 nucleotides line up with TRBD1. V was clipped by 9 bases and J by 3 bases; unmatched bases: 7. Germline CDR1 reads SNHLY; CDR2 reads FYNNEI. The CDR3 sequence is 13 residues long. This CDR3 reads CARSGQQYTEAFF. The DNA for the CDR3 is TGTGCCAGATCGGGACAGCAATACACTGAAGCTTTCTTT.

This clone has a single count. The chain carries TRBV9 and TRBJ2-7; weak D call: TRBD1 (6 bases). Germline V gene data show CDR1 as SGDLS and CDR2 as YYNGEE. The CDR3 is 14 residues long. V was shortened by 4 bases and J by 6 bases, with 17 bases between the two germline ends. The CDR3 here is CASSSAAGRGEQYF. DNA for the CDR3: TGTGCCAGCAGCTCAGCCGCCGGCAGGGGCGAGCAGTACTTC.

The V gene is TRBV3-1 (or the pseudogene TRBV3-2), the J gene TRBJ2-1, with 12 bases aligning to TRBD2. The junction had 4 bases not matched to a gene; V was cut back by 6 bases and J by 7 bases. This CDR3 region has 14 residues. The germline CDR1 and CDR2 sequences are LGHDT and YNNKEL (reference sequence). The CDR3: CASRPTSGGNEQFF. CDR3 DNA sequence: TGTGCCAGCAGACCGACTAGCGGGGGTAATGAGCAGTTCTTC.

V and J are TRBV11-2 and TRBJ1-3; D gene uncertain. The germline V and J ends were trimmed by 2 bases and 4 bases, with 6 bases remaining between them. The germline CDR1 and CDR2 sequences are SGHAT and FQNNGV. The CDR3 extends over 13 amino acids. The chain's CDR3 is CASSLMSGNTIYF. The CDR3 coding sequence is TGTGCCAGCAGCTTAATGTCGGGAAACACCATATATTTT.

The chain has TRBV7-9 and TRBJ1-2, with 8 positions matching TRBD1. Germline assignment: CDR1 SEHNR and CDR2 FQNEAQ (reference sequence). The CDR3 contains 14 residues. V lost 0 bases, J lost 7 bases, and 4 bases stayed unmatched. The CDR3 region is CASSLARTGGGYTF. CDR3 coding DNA: TGTGCCAGCAGCTTAGCGCGCACAGGGGGTGGCTACACCTTC.

The CDR3 coding sequence is TGTGCCAGCAGGTTGGCAGGGTATGACACTGAAGCTTTCTTT. Protein product: CASRLAGYDTEAFF. The chain couples TRBV2 to TRBJ1-1, with TRBD1 as a possible D gene (5 bases). The CDR3 is 14 amino acids. Trimming cost V 6 bases and J 3 bases, with 14 bases left between them. Germline loops: CDR1 SNHLY, CDR2 FYNNEI.

V gene TRBV4-2 combines with J gene TRBJ1-3; 9 bases fit TRBD1. The CDR3 has 16 amino acids. Germline-derived CDR1 and CDR2 are LGHNA and YNFKEQ. V lost 0 bases, J lost 4 bases, and 4 bases stayed unmatched. In nucleotides, the CDR3 is TGTGCCAGCAGCCAAGATCTAGGGACAGGGGGAAACACCATATATTTT. Encoded protein: CASSQDLGTGGNTIYF.

The rearrangement uses TRBV5-4 and TRBJ2-7; 11 nucleotides align to TRBD1. V shed 4 bases, J shed 3 bases, and the junction held 3 bases outside the gene matches. This CDR3 spans 14 amino acids. Germline values: CDR1 SGHNT, CDR2 YYREEE (reference sequence). The CDR3: CASSRGQGGYEQYF. In DNA, the CDR3 is TGTGCCAGCAGCAGGGGACAGGGGGGCTACGAGCAGTACTTC.

The chain couples TRBV30 to TRBJ1-2; 10 bases match TRBD1. After removal of 5 bases from V and 0 bases from J, the junction contained 6 bases not matched to a gene. The CDR3 length is 15 residues. The germline V gene encodes CDR1 GTSNPN and CDR2 SVGIG (reference sequence). The CDR3 protein is CAWAPGQGANYGYTF. The CDR3, as DNA: TGTGCCTGGGCCCCAGGACAGGGGGCTAACTATGGCTACACCTTC.

This clone has a single count. The V call is TRBV2, the J call TRBJ2-1, with TRBD2 matching over 13 bases. CDR1 is SNHLY and CDR2 is FYNNEI in the germline V gene. V shed 5 bases and J 9 bases; nucleotides not matched to a gene: 7. This CDR3 is 15 amino acids long. The CDR3 loop is CASSTLAGGIGEQFF. The CDR3 DNA is TGTGCCAGCAGTACACTAGCGGGGGGGATTGGTGAGCAGTTCTTC.

The V call is TRBV19, the J call TRBJ2-1, with 10 bases identical to TRBD2. Germline V CDR1 and CDR2: LNHDA, SQIVND (reference sequence). The V segment lost 3 bases and the J segment 4 bases; nucleotides outside the gene matches: 3. The CDR3 loop spans 15 amino acids. CDR3 DNA: TGTGCCAGTAGTATTGGGACTAGCGAGTACAATGAGCAGTTCTTC. It yields the protein CASSIGTSEYNEQFF.

The chain links TRBV5-1 to TRBJ1-2; 7 bases line up with TRBD1. The CDR3 spans 15 residues. The V segment lost 4 bases and the J segment 2 bases; nucleotides outside the gene matches: 8. Germline V gene lookup returns CDR1 SGHRS and CDR2 YFSETQ. The CDR3 DNA is TGCGCCAGCAGCACCGGACAGGTGAGGAACTATGGCTACACCTTC. This sequence encodes CASSTGQVRNYGYTF.

The chain carries TRBV19 and TRBJ2-1; 9 bases line up with TRBD2. In germline, CDR1 is LNHDA, CDR2 SQIVND (reference sequence). Trimming removed 10 bases from V and 1 base from J; junction bases left unmatched: 8. CDR3 length: 15 residues. CDR3 coding DNA: TGTGCCACCCGCGGGGGGGCTGGGTCCTACAATGAGCAGTTCTTC. It specifies CATRGGAGSYNEQFF. The full variable domain, with the rest looked up from reference TRBV19 and TRBJ2-1, is DGGITQSPKYLFRKEGQNVTLSCEQNLNHDAMYWYRQDPGQGLRLIYYSQIVNDFQKGDIAEGYSVSREKKESFPLTVTSAQKNPTAFYLCATRGGAGSYNEQFFGPGTRLTVL.